This T cell receptor (beta chain) was sequenced in a study of T-cell memory formation after mild COVID-19. Study observations and caveats: Shrinking CD4+ clones resided mostly in CM and EM, and CD8+ ones in EMRA. The finding that pre-infection memory included some responding clones suggested that cross-reactive memory joined.

The germline V gene has CDR1 KGHDR and CDR2 SFDVKD. Trimming shortened V by 4 bases and J by 5 bases, and 9 bases separated the two germline ends. CDR3 length: 13 amino acids. TCRdb reprocessed the 5' RACE reads with MiXCR, giving one entry per CDR3 protein. The profile shows 250,000 to 300,000 distinct CDR3 sequences, about 17% of them singletons. This clonotype was detected ten times or more. Its antigen remains unknown. Sequencing input: PBMCs or a T cell subset sorted from them (not recorded which). J is TRBJ2-3 and V is TRBV24-1; a possible D gene is TRBD1 (6 bases). This TCR was recovered from a man between 18 and 35 years old who had mild COVID-19 (a few samples of this study predate the infection). Cell type and time point are not known. CDR3 in DNA: TGTGCCACCAGTGAAACAGGGCTAGATACGCAGTATTTT. Residues: CATSETGLDTQYF.